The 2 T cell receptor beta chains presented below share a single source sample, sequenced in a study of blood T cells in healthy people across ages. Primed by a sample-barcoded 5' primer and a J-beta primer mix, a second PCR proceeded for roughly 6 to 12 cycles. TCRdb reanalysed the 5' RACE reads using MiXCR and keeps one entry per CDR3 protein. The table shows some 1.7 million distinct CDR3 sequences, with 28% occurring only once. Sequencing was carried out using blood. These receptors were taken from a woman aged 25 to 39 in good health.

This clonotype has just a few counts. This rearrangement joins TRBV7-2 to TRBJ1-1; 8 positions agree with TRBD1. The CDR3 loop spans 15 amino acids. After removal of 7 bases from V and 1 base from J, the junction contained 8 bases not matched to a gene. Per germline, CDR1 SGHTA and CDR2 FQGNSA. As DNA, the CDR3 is TGTGCCAGCACCCGGGTCGGGACAGGGAACACTGAAGCTTTCTTT. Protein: CASTRVGTGNTEAFF.

The CDR3 DNA reads as TGTGCCAGCTCTCCGGGGGAGGAAGGCTACACCTTC. Residues: CASSPGEEGYTF. This chain links TRBV18 with TRBJ1-2; maybe TRBD1 (5 bases). Germline assignment: CDR1 KGHSH and CDR2 LQKENI. CDR3 length: 12 amino acids. V lost 6 bases and J 8 bases, leaving 13 bases between the germline ends.